These 13 T cell receptor beta chains share one sample of origin, sequenced in a study of T cells after yellow fever vaccination. MiXCR was run by TCRdb on the 5' RACE reads, yielding one entry per CDR3 protein. The sample lists 450,000 to 600,000 distinct CDR3 sequences; approximately 12% were seen once. The source material was PBMCs, sampled on the day of the yellow fever booster vaccination. These receptor sequences come from a man younger than 45 who received the YFV17D yellow fever vaccine.

This clonotype was counted a few times. DNA for the CDR3: TGCGCCAGCAGAGCAGGGAAGACAGGGAACTACAATGAGCAGTTCTTC. Translating gives CASRAGKTGNYNEQFF. The chain uses TRBV5-1 and TRBJ2-1; 7 bases align to TRBD1. The CDR3 consists of 16 residues. Germline-derived CDR1 and CDR2 are SGHRS and YFSETQ. J lost 3 bases, V lost 5 bases, and 11 bases had no gene match.

This clonotype was counted between two and nine times. This chain connects TRBV7-2 to TRBJ2-5; 7 nucleotides line up with TRBD1. The length of the CDR3 is 15 residues. Germline CDR1 SGHTA, CDR2 FQGNSA. J lost 4 bases, V lost 0 bases, and 5 bases had no gene match. DNA for the CDR3: TGTGCCAGCAGCTTAGCGTCCGCAGGGGGAGAGACCCAGTACTTC. Its protein is CASSLASAGGETQYF.

This clonotype was observed a handful of times. The chain has TRBV11-1 and TRBJ2-1, with 8 bases lining up with TRBD2. This CDR3 is 17 amino acids long. Trimming took 1 base from V and 0 from J; bases not matched to a gene: 5. The germline V gene has CDR1 SGHAT and CDR2 FQDESV (reference sequence). The CDR3 region has the DNA TGTGCCAGCAGCTTAGGACGGGGGGGCCACTCCTACAATGAGCAGTTCTTC. It specifies CASSLGRGGHSYNEQFF. Looking up the rest from reference TRBV11-1 and TRBJ2-1 gives the full variable domain: EAEVAQSPRYKITEKSQAVAFWCDPISGHATLYWYRQILGQGPELLVQFQDESVVDDSQLPKDRFSAERLKGVDSTLKIQPAELGDSAMYLCASSLGRGGHSYNEQFFGPGTRLTVL.

This clonotype was counted a few times. The chain uses TRBV24-1 and TRBJ2-3; 11 bases agree with TRBD1. The CDR3 has 13 amino acids. The junction had 2 bases not matched to a gene; V was cut back by 10 bases and J by 3 bases. CDR1 is KGHDR, CDR2 SFDVKD, per germline. CDR3 bases: TGTGCCACAGGACAGGGGGCAACAGATACGCAGTATTTT. Protein sequence: CATGQGATDTQYF.

The table lists this clonotype with a few counts. The chain combines TRBV14 with TRBJ2-7, with 12 positions matching TRBD2. Germline loops: CDR1 SGHDN, CDR2 FVKESK. The CDR3 consists of 15 residues. V dropped 5 bases and J dropped 3; count of bases not matched to a gene: 5. The CDR3 nucleotides read TGTGCCAGCAGCGCAACTAGCGGGAGGAACTACGAGCAGTACTTC. As protein: CASSATSGRNYEQYF.

The J gene is TRBJ2-4, the V gene TRBV2; 7 positions match TRBD1. This CDR3 is 15 amino acids long. With V trimmed by 8 bases and J by 0 bases, 7 bases remained unmatched. Germline-derived CDR1 and CDR2 are SNHLY and FYNNEI. In DNA, the CDR3 is TGTGCCAGCGAGGACAGGAAATCAGCCAAAAACATTCAGTACTTC. Residues: CASEDRKSAKNIQYF.

This clonotype was found a few times. V usage is TRBV2 and J usage is TRBJ1-3; the match to TRBD1 covers 7 bases. The CDR3 runs to 14 residues. Germline V CDR1 and CDR2: SNHLY, FYNNEI. V lost 7 bases, J lost 4 bases, and 7 bases stayed unmatched. The CDR3 sequence is CASKGQPLGNTIYF. CDR3 sequence (DNA): TGTGCCAGCAAGGGACAGCCTCTCGGAAACACCATATATTTT.

V usage is TRBV4-3 and J usage is TRBJ2-7, with 9 positions matching TRBD2. Germline-derived CDR1 and CDR2 are LGHNA and YSLEER. Losses at the gene ends were 0 bases for V and 3 bases for J; bases not matched to a gene: 3. The length of the CDR3 is 15 residues. CDR3: CASSQDQREVYEQYF. In DNA form, the CDR3 reads TGCGCCAGCAGCCAAGACCAGCGGGAGGTCTACGAGCAGTACTTC.

This clonotype was counted a few times. J is TRBJ2-7 and V is TRBV5-1; a weak D match, TRBD1 (5 bases). The V and J ends lost 0 bases and 3 bases respectively, with 7 bases between them. CDR3 length: 13 residues. Germline CDR1 and CDR2: SGHRS and YFSETQ. The CDR3 DNA is TGCGCCAGCAGCTTGGAACAGGTCTACGAGCAGTACTTC. As protein: CASSLEQVYEQYF.

The V gene is TRBV12-3 or TRBV12-4, the J gene TRBJ2-3, with TRBD2 matching 10 bases. The CDR3 length is 17 residues. V shed 3 bases, J shed 8 bases, and the junction held 14 bases outside the gene matches. The CDR3 DNA reads TGTGCCAGCAGTTTTAAAGCGGGAGGGAACCCCGCCGGTACGCAGTATTTT. It is translated as CASSFKAGGNPAGTQYF.

This rearrangement joins TRBV29-1 to TRBJ2-5; TRBD1 agrees at 7 bases. Germline V lookup: CDR1 SQVTM, CDR2 ANQGSEA. Trimming took 4 bases from V and 4 from J; bases not matched to a gene: 3. The CDR3 extends over 12 amino acids. CDR3 sequence reads: CSVGQGLETQYF. For the CDR3, the DNA is TGCAGCGTTGGACAGGGCCTAGAGACCCAGTACTTC.

This clonotype turned up a few times. The gene calls are TRBV29-1 and TRBJ2-1; perhaps TRBD2 as D (5 bases). This CDR3 contains 10 residues. The V end was cut by 4 bases, the J end by 8 bases, with 6 bases between. Per the germline V gene, CDR1 is SQVTM and CDR2 is ANQGSEA. CDR3 nucleotides: TGCAGCGTTGGGACTGATGAGCAGTTCTTC. It yields the protein CSVGTDEQFF.

In its sample, this clonotype was seen a few times. The V gene is TRBV20-1, the J gene TRBJ2-2; 8 nucleotides line up with TRBD2. J gave up 6 bases and V 4 bases, and 10 bases lay outside the gene matches. The CDR3 extends over 15 amino acids. Germline CDR1 reads DFQATT; CDR2 reads SNEGSKA (reference sequence). The DNA for the CDR3 is TGCAGTGCTACCCTACCCGGGACTAGGTCCGGGGAGCTGTTTTTT. It codes for CSATLPGTRSGELFF.